The clone carrying this T cell receptor beta chain came up many times. Its antigen is not identified. Each cDNA molecule carried a unique molecular identifier. MiXCR, run by TCRdb on the 5' RACE reads, gives a single entry per CDR3 protein. Of roughly 51,000 distinct CDR3 sequences detected, about 7.4% appear once; the ten largest clones hold 5% to 6.5%. The data were obtained in a study of early T cells in non-severe SARS-CoV-2 infection. About the study: It was bulk RNA from unsorted whole blood that was sequenced, and the chains were unpaired.

Whole-study findings and limits: Missing private and CD4 specificities, VDJdb matching favored anti-spike CD8 responses.

This CDR3 is 12 amino acids long. Per the germline V gene, CDR1 is PRHDT and CDR2 is FYEKMQ (reference sequence). The V gene end was trimmed by 4 bases and the J gene end by 8 bases; junction bases not matched to a gene: 4. Input material: whole blood. The receptor was derived from an adult who was a healthcare worker with PCR-confirmed SARS-CoV-2 infection or an uninfected control (not recorded which). V gene TRBV13 combines with J gene TRBJ1-2; 7 bases line up with TRBD1. The chain's CDR3 is CASSSGGGGYTF. DNA for the CDR3: TGTGCCAGCAGCTCAGGGGGAGGAGGCTACACCTTC.